The rows below give T cell receptor beta chains drawn from one sample of a study of cytomegalovirus exposure and HLA in healthy donors. The data were produced by immunoSEQ multiplex PCR, yet TCRdb's version contains in-frame clones alone and is incomplete. The table includes 150,000 or so clones, 80% detected once. The sequenced sample consisted of PBMCs. The receptors here all came from a woman aged 35 to 49 in good health and CMV-seropositive. Each CDR3 is given with its conserved first and last residue. A D gene is named only where the DNA matches it firmly. A clone size is listed for some rows: how often the clone was seen (once, few, many), or a class if it is expanded.

d_call: TRBD2; cdr3_length: 16; j_call: TRBJ2-1; clone_size: once; v_call: TRBV19; cdr3_aa: CASRKGGAQIYNEQFF; cdr3_nt: TGTGCCAGTAGAAAGGGAGGGGCCCAGATCTACAATGAGCAGTTCTTC
d_call: TRBD1; cdr3_length: 14; j_call: TRBJ2-7; clone_size: once; v_call: TRBV28; cdr3_aa: CASSSWTGSYEQYF; cdr3_nt: TGTGCCAGCAGTTCGTGGACAGGCTCCTACGAGCAGTACTTC
d_call: NA; cdr3_length: 14; j_call: TRBJ1-2; clone_size: NA; v_call: TRBV11-2; cdr3_aa: CASSFAGSNYGYTF; cdr3_nt: TGTGCCAGCAGCTTTGCCGGGAGCAACTATGGCTACACCTTC
d_call: TRBD2; cdr3_length: 16; j_call: TRBJ2-2; clone_size: once; v_call: TRBV7-3; cdr3_aa: CASSPLSGSYTGELFF; cdr3_nt: TGTGCCAGCAGCCCCCTTAGCGGGAGTTACACCGGGGAGCTGTTTTTT
d_call: TRBD2; cdr3_length: 15; j_call: TRBJ2-1; clone_size: NA; v_call: TRBV30; cdr3_aa: CAWQLAGGSYNEQFF; cdr3_nt: TGTGCCTGGCAACTAGCGGGTGGCTCCTACAATGAGCAGTTCTTC
d_call: NA; cdr3_length: 16; j_call: TRBJ2-5; clone_size: NA; v_call: TRBV5-1; cdr3_aa: CASSRATGESQETQYF; cdr3_nt: TGCGCCAGCAGCAGGGCTACGGGGGAGTCACAAGAGACCCAGTACTTC
d_call: TRBD2; cdr3_length: 16; j_call: TRBJ2-1; clone_size: NA; v_call: TRBV19; cdr3_aa: CASRQSSGSRRNEQFF; cdr3_nt: TGTGCCAGTAGGCAGTCTAGCGGGAGCCGTCGCAATGAGCAGTTCTTC
d_call: NA; cdr3_length: 13; j_call: TRBJ1-1; clone_size: NA; v_call: TRBV6-5; cdr3_aa: CAAWGQGVTEAFF; cdr3_nt: TGTGCCGCCTGGGGCCAGGGTGTCACTGAAGCTTTCTTT
d_call: TRBD1; cdr3_length: 13; j_call: TRBJ1-5; clone_size: NA; v_call: TRBV6-1; cdr3_aa: CASTGTVGQPQHF; cdr3_nt: TGTGCCAGCACGGGGACAGTTGGACAGCCCCAGCATTTT
d_call: TRBD1; cdr3_length: 15; j_call: TRBJ1-1; clone_size: NA; v_call: TRBV18; cdr3_aa: CASSLGQGRLGEAFF; cdr3_nt: TGTGCCAGCTCACTGGGACAGGGACGGTTGGGCGAAGCTTTCTTT
d_call: TRBD2; cdr3_length: 17; j_call: TRBJ2-1; clone_size: NA; v_call: TRBV7-9; cdr3_aa: CASSFEGGLAGDNEQFF; cdr3_nt: TGTGCCAGCAGCTTTGAGGGAGGGCTTGCTGGGGACAATGAGCAGTTCTTC
d_call: TRBD2; cdr3_length: 17; j_call: TRBJ2-3; clone_size: once; v_call: TRBV27; cdr3_aa: CASSHTFSGGPEGTQYF; cdr3_nt: TGTGCCAGCAGTCACACTTTTAGCGGGGGGCCGGAAGGTACGCAGTATTTT
d_call: TRBD1; cdr3_length: 17; j_call: TRBJ2-5; clone_size: NA; v_call: TRBV5-1; cdr3_aa: CASSFPFRTGVQETQYF; cdr3_nt: TGCGCCAGCAGCTTTCCCTTCAGGACAGGGGTTCAAGAGACCCAGTACTTC
d_call: NA; cdr3_length: 16; j_call: TRBJ2-1; clone_size: NA; v_call: TRBV15; cdr3_aa: CATSWGLGGHSDEQFF; cdr3_nt: TGTGCCACCAGCTGGGGGTTGGGGGGTCATAGCGATGAGCAGTTCTTC
d_call: NA; cdr3_length: 15; j_call: TRBJ2-3; clone_size: NA; v_call: TRBV5-1; cdr3_aa: CASSLVTGSTDTQYF; cdr3_nt: TGCGCCAGCAGCTTGGTAACAGGGAGCACAGATACGCAGTATTTT
d_call: NA; cdr3_length: 13; j_call: TRBJ1-1; clone_size: NA; v_call: TRBV10-1; cdr3_aa: CASSRNMNTEAFF; cdr3_nt: TGCGCCAGTTCCAGAAACATGAACACTGAAGCTTTCTTT
d_call: NA; cdr3_length: 13; j_call: TRBJ2-7; clone_size: NA; v_call: TRBV27; cdr3_aa: CASSLADSYEQYF; cdr3_nt: TGTGCCAGCAGTTTAGCGGACTCATACGAGCAGTACTTC
d_call: TRBD1; cdr3_length: 13; j_call: TRBJ2-2; clone_size: few; v_call: TRBV2; cdr3_aa: CASGTGNTGELFF; cdr3_nt: TGTGCCAGCGGGACAGGGAACACCGGGGAGCTGTTTTTT